Each of the 24 T cell receptor beta chains below was sequenced from the same sample in a study of identical twins. TCRdb ran MiXCR on the 5' RACE reads and lists one entry per CDR3 protein. Of 470,000 or so distinct CDR3 sequences in the sample, approximately 25% are singletons; the top ten hold 2.9%. A further study also used this sample, focusing on T cells expressing NK-cell markers.

Sequenced sample: CD4+ T cells sorted from blood. The receptors shown here come from a woman younger than 30 in good health.

Here the CDR3 DNA reads TGTGCCAGCAGTCGGACATTCACCTACGAGCAGTACTTC. This codes for CASSRTFTYEQYF. The chain recombines TRBV12-3 or TRBV12-4 with TRBJ2-7; possible D gene TRBD1, 5 bases. The length of the CDR3 is 13 residues. V gave up 5 bases and J gave up 2 bases, with 10 bases separating them.

The rearrangement joins TRBV12-3 or TRBV12-4 to TRBJ2-2; no clear D gene. V dropped 7 bases and J dropped 3 bases, with 18 bases sitting between them. The length of the CDR3 is 16 residues. The DNA for the CDR3 is TGTGCCAGCACCCCTGTTCTCGCGAGTCACACCGGGGAGCTGTTTTTT. Translated, it gives CASTPVLASHTGELFF.

This clonotype was seen a handful of times. The chain uses TRBV5-1 and TRBJ1-1; a possible D gene is TRBD1 (5 bases). The CDR3 sequence is 13 residues long. Germline values: CDR1 SGHRS, CDR2 YFSETQ. V was trimmed by 4 bases and J by 4 bases, leaving 11 bases between them. The CDR3 spells CASSVGAPTEAFF. CDR3 DNA sequence: TGCGCCAGCAGCGTAGGGGCGCCCACTGAAGCTTTCTTT.

The rearrangement links TRBV12-3 or TRBV12-4 to TRBJ1-5, with D perhaps matching TRBD1 (5 bases). The CDR3 has 13 residues. The ends were cut back, 6 bases at V and 5 bases at J, with 11 bases in the middle. The CDR3 here is CASRIDSYQPQHF. As DNA, the CDR3 is TGTGCCAGCAGGATAGACAGCTATCAGCCCCAGCATTTT.

The rearrangement joins TRBV20-1 to TRBJ2-3; tentatively, D is TRBD2 (5 bases). The CDR3 spans 13 residues. Germline CDR1 DFQATT, CDR2 SNEGSKA (reference sequence). The germline V and J ends were trimmed by 3 bases and 6 bases, with 13 bases remaining between them. CDR3: CSASLGWRDTQYF. CDR3 nucleotides: TGCAGTGCTAGCCTGGGGTGGAGGGATACGCAGTATTTT.

The table lists this clonotype with many counts. This rearrangement joins TRBV7-6 to TRBJ2-2; D is unclear. This CDR3 is built from 15 residues. CDR1 is SGHVS, CDR2 FNYEAQ, per germline. Trimming took 1 base from V and 4 from J, leaving 10 bases between them. The CDR3 protein is CASSLGPESTGELFF. CDR3 coding DNA: TGTGCCAGCAGCTTAGGCCCAGAGAGCACCGGGGAGCTGTTTTTT.

This clonotype was detected only a few times. Here the CDR3 reads CSVGEPNIQYF. CDR3 DNA sequence: TGCAGCGTCGGGGAGCCGAACATTCAGTACTTC. The chain joins TRBV29-1 to TRBJ2-4, with a possible D match to TRBD2 (5 bases). Germline V lookup: CDR1 SQVTM, CDR2 ANQGSEA. The CDR3 runs 11 residues. V gave up 6 bases and J gave up 7 bases, with 10 bases separating them.

This clonotype was found a few times. The chain's CDR3 is CASSFYSGANVLTF. The CDR3 DNA reads TGTGCCAGCAGTTTCTACTCTGGGGCCAACGTCCTGACTTTC. This chain connects TRBV6-5 to TRBJ2-6; D is unresolved. Trimming stripped 4 bases from V and 0 bases from J, with 4 bases between. Germline assignment: CDR1 MNHEY and CDR2 SVGAGI. The CDR3 sequence is 14 residues long.

This sequence joins TRBV12-3 or TRBV12-4 and TRBJ1-2; D gene ambiguous. CDR3 length equals 15 residues. Trimming took 0 bases from V and 3 from J, leaving 11 bases between them. CDR3 sequence reads: CASSLANRRHYGYTF. As DNA, the CDR3 is TGTGCCAGCAGTTTAGCAAATCGCCGCCACTATGGCTACACCTTC.

The sample holds many counts of this clonotype. V usage is TRBV5-1 and J usage is TRBJ2-1; no reliable D call. V shed 1 base and J shed 4 bases, with 12 bases lying between them. Germline-derived CDR1 and CDR2 are SGHRS and YFSETQ. There are 15 residues in the CDR3. CDR3 nucleotide sequence: TGCGCCAGCAGCTTGAGTCCCCAGAGTTACAATGAGCAGTTCTTC. Translating gives CASSLSPQSYNEQFF.

CDR3 region: CASSSGTGEFQYF. CDR3 nucleotides: TGTGCCAGCAGCTCCGGGACAGGGGAGTTTCAGTACTTC. V gene TRBV7-3 combines with J gene TRBJ2-7; 10 positions match TRBD1. Germline V gene lookup returns CDR1 SGHTA and CDR2 FQGTGA. V dropped 4 bases and J dropped 10; count of bases not matched to a gene: 7. The CDR3 runs 13 residues.

The rearrangement links TRBV14 to TRBJ2-3, with TRBD2 identical over 10 bases. CDR3 length: 17 amino acids. Germline CDR1 reads SGHDN; CDR2 reads FVKESK. J gave up 4 bases and V 2 bases, and 9 bases lay outside the gene matches. The DNA of the CDR3 is TGTGCCAGCAGCCAACCAAAGGCACTAGCGGGATCAGATACGCAGTATTTT. Protein: CASSQPKALAGSDTQYF.

This clonotype was seen a handful of times. This chain joins TRBV12-3 or TRBV12-4 and TRBJ1-2; tentative D call: TRBD1 (6 bases). Trimming pared 3 bases from V and 3 bases from J, leaving 8 bases between. This CDR3 is built from 13 residues. The CDR3 nucleotides are TGTGCCAGCAGTTTCAGGGGTTACTATGGCTACACCTTC. Translated: CASSFRGYYGYTF.

This clonotype was picked up a small number of times. The V call is TRBV29-1, the J call TRBJ1-5, with D maybe TRBD1 (5 bases). The CDR3 has 13 residues. Germline V lookup: CDR1 SQVTM, CDR2 ANQGSEA. V shed 5 bases and J shed 0 bases, with 8 bases lying between them. The CDR3 coding sequence is TGCAGCGTTTCGGGGGTTAGCAATCAGCCCCAGCATTTT. As protein: CSVSGVSNQPQHF.

The chain uses TRBV2 and TRBJ1-2; TRBD1 aligns across 9 bases. V was clipped by 6 bases and J by 8 bases; unmatched bases: 10. The CDR3 sequence is 14 residues long. Germline assignment: CDR1 SNHLY and CDR2 FYNNEI. The DNA for the CDR3 is TGTGCCAGCAGGGAACAGGGGGCGGCAGACGGCTACACCTTC. Amino acids: CASREQGAADGYTF.

This chain links TRBV20-1 with TRBJ1-5, with 7 bases aligning to TRBD1. Germline lookup yields CDR1 DFQATT and CDR2 SNEGSKA (reference sequence). Germline trimming cut 6 bases from V and 4 bases from J; bases unmatched to any gene: 9. The CDR3 runs to 14 residues. CDR3 nucleotides: TGCAGTGCGGGGGACAGAAGAAGAAATCAGCCCCAGCATTTT. Its protein product is CSAGDRRRNQPQHF.

The chain links TRBV7-2 to TRBJ2-7; D perhaps matches TRBD2 (5 bases). This CDR3 comprises 13 residues. The V end lost 5 bases, the J end lost 5 bases, and 13 bases lay between the germline ends. Germline values: CDR1 SGHTA, CDR2 FQGNSA. CDR3 in DNA: TGTGCCAGCAGCCCTAGAGTGCGGGACGAGCAGTACTTC. Protein sequence: CASSPRVRDEQYF.

The chain employs TRBV7-9 and TRBJ2-3, with TRBD2 matching over 9 bases. The germline V gene encodes CDR1 SEHNR and CDR2 FQNEAQ (reference sequence). Trimming at V came to 3 bases and at J to 4 bases, leaving 5 bases not matched to a gene. There are 15 residues in the CDR3. The CDR3 coding sequence is TGTGCCAGCAGCTTTAGCGGGAGTCTCGCAGATACGCAGTATTTT. Protein sequence: CASSFSGSLADTQYF.

The chain is built from TRBV6-1 and TRBJ2-7; D unresolved. This CDR3 is 13 amino acids long. Germline-derived CDR1 and CDR2 are MNHNS and SASEGT. Deletions cut 6 bases from V and 3 bases from J, with 12 bases between. CDR3 amino acids: CASSQRASYEQYF. The CDR3 DNA is TGTGCCAGCAGCCAAAGGGCCAGCTACGAGCAGTACTTC.

The chain couples TRBV4-3 to TRBJ2-3; 11 nucleotides agree with TRBD2. Looked up from germline, CDR1 is LGHNA and CDR2 is YSLEER. V dropped 7 bases and J dropped 14; count of bases not matched to a gene: 23. The CDR3 covers 17 residues. CDR3 nucleotides: TGCGCCAGCACCCCTGACGCCGGGATGAGTAGCGGGAGGGTTCTGTATTTT. Its translation: CASTPDAGMSSGRVLYF.

The rearrangement uses TRBV3-1 and TRBJ2-3; unclear D gene. There are 14 residues in the CDR3. Looked up from germline, CDR1 is LGHDT and CDR2 is YNNKEL (reference sequence). Trimming took 0 bases from V and 4 from J, leaving 8 bases between them. In DNA, the CDR3 is TGTGCCAGCAGCCAAGATCCGTGGCCAGATACGCAGTATTTT. This sequence encodes CASSQDPWPDTQYF.

This clonotype was seen ten or more times. The V gene is TRBV18, the J gene TRBJ1-1; D gene unclear. The CDR3 loop spans 14 amino acids. In germline, CDR1 is KGHSH, CDR2 LQKENI. The ends were cut back, 1 base at V and 1 base at J, with 7 bases in the middle. This chain's CDR3 is CASSPRGTNTEAFF. The CDR3 coding sequence is TGTGCCAGCTCACCACGGGGTACGAACACTGAAGCTTTCTTT.

This rearrangement joins TRBV7-2 to TRBJ2-7; weak D call: TRBD2 (5 bases). The V end lost 5 bases, the J end lost 4 bases, and 12 bases lay between the germline ends. Germline-derived CDR1 and CDR2 are SGHTA and FQGNSA. The CDR3 is 13 amino acids. CDR3 nucleotide sequence: TGTGCCAGCAGCCCCTATGAGGGTTACGAGCAGTACTTC. Amino acids: CASSPYEGYEQYF.

CDR3 in amino acids: CASNLGQGTEAFF. The CDR3 region has the DNA TGTGCCAGCAATCTTGGGCAGGGCACTGAAGCTTTCTTT. V is TRBV2 and J is TRBJ1-1, with D tentatively TRBD1 (5 bases). CDR1 is SNHLY and CDR2 is FYNNEI in the germline V gene. V was shortened by 7 bases and J by 4 bases, with 13 bases between the two germline ends. This CDR3 spans 13 amino acids.